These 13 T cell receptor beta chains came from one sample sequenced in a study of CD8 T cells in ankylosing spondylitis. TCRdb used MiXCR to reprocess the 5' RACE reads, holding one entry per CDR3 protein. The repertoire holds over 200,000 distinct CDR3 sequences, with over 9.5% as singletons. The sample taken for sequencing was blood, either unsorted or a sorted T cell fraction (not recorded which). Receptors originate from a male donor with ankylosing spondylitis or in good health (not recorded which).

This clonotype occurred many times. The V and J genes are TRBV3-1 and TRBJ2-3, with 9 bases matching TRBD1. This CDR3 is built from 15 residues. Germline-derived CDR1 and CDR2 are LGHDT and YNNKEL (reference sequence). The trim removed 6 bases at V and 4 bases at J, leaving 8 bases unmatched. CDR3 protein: CASRVTGGRADTQYF. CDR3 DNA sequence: TGTGCCAGCAGAGTGACAGGGGGTAGAGCAGATACGCAGTATTTT.

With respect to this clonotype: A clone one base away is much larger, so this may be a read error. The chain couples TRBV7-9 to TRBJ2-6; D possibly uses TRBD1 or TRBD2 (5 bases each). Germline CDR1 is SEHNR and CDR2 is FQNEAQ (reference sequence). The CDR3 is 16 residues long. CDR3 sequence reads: CASSKTGTSGANVLPF. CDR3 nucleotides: TGTGCCAGCAGCAAAACCGGGACCTCTGGGGCCAACGTCCTGCCTTTC.

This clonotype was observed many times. CDR3 loop: CSASRADHNSPLHF. The CDR3 nucleotides are TGCAGTGCTAGTCGGGCCGATCATAATTCACCCCTCCACTTT. This chain uses TRBV20-1 with TRBJ1-6; D gene unclear. The V gene's germline CDR1 is DFQATT and CDR2 SNEGSKA (reference sequence). Trimming stripped 3 bases from V and 5 bases from J, with 11 bases between. CDR3 size: 14 residues.

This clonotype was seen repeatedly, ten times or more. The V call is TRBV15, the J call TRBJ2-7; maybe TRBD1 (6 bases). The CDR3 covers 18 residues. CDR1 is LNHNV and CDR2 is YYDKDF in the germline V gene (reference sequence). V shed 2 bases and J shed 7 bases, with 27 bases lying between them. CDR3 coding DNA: TGTGCCACCAGCAGAACAGGGATAGCATGGCTTGGGGCGGGTGAGCAGTACTTC. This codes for CATSRTGIAWLGAGEQYF.

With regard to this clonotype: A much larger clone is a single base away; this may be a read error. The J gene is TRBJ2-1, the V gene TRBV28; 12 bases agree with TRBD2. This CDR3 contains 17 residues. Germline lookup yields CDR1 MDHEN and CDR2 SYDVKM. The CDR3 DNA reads TGTGCCAGCAGCATCAGACTAGCGGGGGCCTCCTACAATGAGCACTTCTTC. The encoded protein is CASSIRLAGASYNEHFF.

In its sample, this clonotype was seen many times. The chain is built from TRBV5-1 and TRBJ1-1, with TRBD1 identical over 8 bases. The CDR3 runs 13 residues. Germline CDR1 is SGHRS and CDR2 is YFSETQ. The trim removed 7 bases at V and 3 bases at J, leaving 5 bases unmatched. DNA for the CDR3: TGCGCCAGCTGGGGACAGGTTGACACTGAAGCTTTCTTT. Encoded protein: CASWGQVDTEAFF.

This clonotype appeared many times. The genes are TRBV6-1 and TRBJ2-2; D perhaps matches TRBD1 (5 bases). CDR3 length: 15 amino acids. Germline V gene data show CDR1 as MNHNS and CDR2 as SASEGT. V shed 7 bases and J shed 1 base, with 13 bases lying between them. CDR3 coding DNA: TGTGCCAGCAAAAAGGGCAGGGAGAACACCGGGGAGCTGTTTTTT. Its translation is CASKKGRENTGELFF.

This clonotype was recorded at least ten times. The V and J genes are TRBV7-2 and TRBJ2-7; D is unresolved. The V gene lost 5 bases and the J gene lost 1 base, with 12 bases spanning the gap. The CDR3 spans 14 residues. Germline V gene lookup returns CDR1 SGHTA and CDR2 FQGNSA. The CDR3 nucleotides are TGTGCCAGCAGCAGAAACCAGGAATCCTACGAGCAGTACTTC. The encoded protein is CASSRNQESYEQYF.

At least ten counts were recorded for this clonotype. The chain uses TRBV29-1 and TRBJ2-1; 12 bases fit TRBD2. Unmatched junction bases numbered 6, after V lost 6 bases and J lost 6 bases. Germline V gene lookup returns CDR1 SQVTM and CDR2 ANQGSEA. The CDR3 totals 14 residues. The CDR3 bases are TGCAGCGTGGATACTAGCGGGGGGCCCAATGAGCAGTTCTTC. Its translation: CSVDTSGGPNEQFF.

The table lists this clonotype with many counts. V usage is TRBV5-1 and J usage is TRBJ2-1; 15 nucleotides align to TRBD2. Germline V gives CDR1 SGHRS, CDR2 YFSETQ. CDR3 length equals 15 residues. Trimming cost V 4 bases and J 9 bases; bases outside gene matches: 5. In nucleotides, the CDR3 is TGCGCCAGCAGCCTTTGGACTAGCGGGGGGGCTGAGCAGTTCTTC. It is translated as CASSLWTSGGAEQFF.

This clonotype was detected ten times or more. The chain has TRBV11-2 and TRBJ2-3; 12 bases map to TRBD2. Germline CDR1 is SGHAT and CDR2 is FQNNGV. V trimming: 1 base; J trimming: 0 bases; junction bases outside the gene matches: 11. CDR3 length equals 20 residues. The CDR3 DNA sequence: TGTGCCAGCAGCTTAGGTCTAGCGGGGGGGCAGGATTCTAGCACAGATACGCAGTATTTT. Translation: CASSLGLAGGQDSSTDTQYF. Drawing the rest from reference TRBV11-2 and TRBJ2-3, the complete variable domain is EAGVAQSPRYKIIEKRQSVAFWCNPISGHATLYWYQQILGQGPKLLIQFQNNGVVDDSQLPKDRFSAERLKGVDSTLKIQPAKLEDSAVYLCASSLGLAGGQDSSTDTQYFGPGTRLTVL.

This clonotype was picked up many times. CDR3 region: CASSLVGAVGKLFF. CDR3 nucleotide sequence: TGTGCCAGCAGCTTAGTCGGGGCGGTGGGGAAACTGTTTTTT. The V call is TRBV7-8, the J call TRBJ1-4, with TRBD1 as a possible D gene (5 bases). Trimming pared 1 base from V and 11 bases from J, leaving 14 bases between. CDR1 SGHVS and CDR2 FQNEAQ come from the germline V gene. This CDR3 region has 14 residues.

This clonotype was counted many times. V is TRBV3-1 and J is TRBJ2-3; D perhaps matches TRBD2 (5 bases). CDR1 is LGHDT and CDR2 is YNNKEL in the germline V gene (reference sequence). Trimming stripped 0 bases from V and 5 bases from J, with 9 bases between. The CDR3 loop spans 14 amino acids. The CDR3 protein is CASSQELGIDTQYF. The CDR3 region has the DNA TGTGCCAGCAGCCAAGAACTAGGGATAGATACGCAGTATTTT.